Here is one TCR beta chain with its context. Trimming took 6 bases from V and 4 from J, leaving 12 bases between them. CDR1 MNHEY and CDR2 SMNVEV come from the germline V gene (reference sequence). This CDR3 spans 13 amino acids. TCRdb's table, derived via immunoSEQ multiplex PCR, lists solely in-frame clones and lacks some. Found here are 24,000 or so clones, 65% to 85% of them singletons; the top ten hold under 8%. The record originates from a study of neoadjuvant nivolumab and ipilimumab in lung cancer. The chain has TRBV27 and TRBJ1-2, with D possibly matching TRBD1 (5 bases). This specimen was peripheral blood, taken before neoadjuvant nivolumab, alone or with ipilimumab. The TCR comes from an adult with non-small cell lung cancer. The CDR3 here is CASSSLGRYGYTF. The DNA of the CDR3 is TGTGCCAGCAGCTCCCTGGGGCGCTATGGCTACACCTTC.